Each of the 21 T cell receptor beta chains below was sequenced from the same sample in a study of OX40 agonist ivuxolimab in advanced cancers. Profiled with immunoSEQ multiplex PCR; TCRdb holds only in-frame clones, not every one. This table holds about 64,000 clones, around 89% found once. The sample here was CD4+ or CD8+ T cells sorted from blood, taken in a trial of the OX40 agonist ivuxolimab. These receptors were collected from an adult with an advanced solid tumor such as melanoma, head and neck, liver or kidney cancer.

V is TRBV28 and J is TRBJ1-2; no clear D gene. Germline CDR1 is MDHEN and CDR2 is SYDVKM. Trimming left V 5 bases short and J 3 bases short, with 7 bases between. The CDR3 covers 12 residues. As DNA, the CDR3 is TGTGCCAGCAGTCCCCGGGACTATGGCTACACCTTC. Protein: CASSPRDYGYTF.

The chain couples TRBV18 to TRBJ1-4; TRBD1 matches 8 bases. Germline CDR1 is KGHSH and CDR2 is LQKENI. The CDR3 loop spans 14 amino acids. The V and J ends lost 6 bases and 8 bases, in that order; junction bases with no gene match: 8. For the CDR3, the DNA is TGTGCCAGCTCCCGCGGGGGACAGGAAGAAAAACTGTTTTTT. Translation gives CASSRGGQEEKLFF.

V usage is TRBV13 and J usage is TRBJ2-1, with no clear D. CDR3 length equals 12 residues. Germline V gene lookup returns CDR1 PRHDT and CDR2 FYEKMQ (reference sequence). Trimming pared 2 bases from V and 8 bases from J, leaving 7 bases between. This chain's CDR3 is CASSLSGYEQFF. CDR3 DNA sequence: TGTGCCAGCAGCTTATCCGGCTATGAGCAGTTCTTC.

The rearrangement joins TRBV7-9 to TRBJ2-5; 10 nucleotides align to TRBD2. Germline loops: CDR1 SEHNR, CDR2 FQNEAQ (reference sequence). CDR3 length: 17 residues. Trimming took 5 bases from V and 2 from J; bases not matched to a gene: 11. The CDR3: CASSPRFSGRPQETQYF. CDR3 sequence (DNA): TGTGCCAGCAGCCCCAGATTTAGCGGGAGGCCTCAAGAGACCCAGTACTTC.

The V and J genes are TRBV15 and TRBJ2-2; 7 bases agree with TRBD2. V gave up 1 base and J gave up 6 bases; unmatched junction bases: 5. Germline V CDR1 and CDR2: LNHNV, YYDKDF (reference sequence). The length of the CDR3 is 15 residues. CDR3 sequence reads: CATSRGAGWAGELFF. Written as DNA, the CDR3 is TGTGCCACCAGCAGAGGAGCGGGATGGGCCGGGGAGCTGTTTTTT.

This clone was recorded once. This chain joins TRBV5-1 and TRBJ2-5; a weak D match, TRBD1 (6 bases). The J call may be in error: the DNA end matches TRBJ2-7 better. The CDR3 covers 16 residues. Germline CDR1 and CDR2: SGHRS and YFSETQ. The CDR3 DNA reads TGCGCCAGCAGCTTGGGGCCAGGGGCTGGTTCCTACGAGCAGTACTTC. Translated: CASSLGPGAGSYEQYF.

This CDR3 reads CASSQWPGSGNTIYF. The CDR3 nucleotides are TGCGCCAGCAGCCAGTGGCCGGGGTCGGGAAACACCATATATTTT. The chain carries TRBV4-1 and TRBJ1-3; D remains unclear. Germline-derived CDR1 and CDR2 are MGHRA and YSYEKL. The CDR3 totals 15 residues. V was trimmed by 3 bases and J by 4 bases, leaving 13 bases between them.

The chain has TRBV10-3 and TRBJ1-5, with 8 bases lining up with TRBD1. Germline V lookup: CDR1 ENHRY, CDR2 SYGVKD. The CDR3 covers 14 residues. V trimming: 3 bases; J trimming: 4 bases; junction bases outside the gene matches: 2. CDR3 protein: CAISDRTGNQPQHF. The CDR3 DNA sequence: TGTGCCATCAGTGACCGGACAGGGAATCAGCCCCAGCATTTT.

The J gene is TRBJ2-3, the V gene TRBV4-2; TRBD1 is a possible D gene (6 bases). Trimming left V 2 bases short and J 4 bases short, with 19 bases between. From germline, CDR1 is LGHNA and CDR2 YNFKEQ. The CDR3 is 17 amino acids. The CDR3 DNA reads TGTGCCAGCAGCCAAAGGGGGACCCGAACAGCGGCAGATACGCAGTATTTT. The encoded protein is CASSQRGTRTAADTQYF.

The chain recombines TRBV9 with TRBJ2-1; possible D gene TRBD1, 6 bases. Per the germline V gene, CDR1 is SGDLS and CDR2 is YYNGEE. This CDR3 is 15 amino acids long. Trimming left V 0 bases short and J 4 bases short, with 11 bases between. CDR3 residues: CASSVEQGPYNEQFF. The CDR3 nucleotides read TGTGCCAGCAGCGTAGAACAGGGCCCTTACAATGAGCAGTTCTTC.

The chain recombines TRBV19 with TRBJ2-6; TRBD2 matches at 7 bases. Germline trimming cut 6 bases from V and 2 bases from J; bases unmatched to any gene: 4. Germline V CDR1 and CDR2: LNHDA, SQIVND (reference sequence). This CDR3 is 15 amino acids long. The CDR3 loop reads CASSPGGAGANVLTF. For the CDR3, the DNA is TGTGCCAGTAGCCCTGGGGGGGCTGGGGCCAACGTCCTGACTTTC. The full variable domain, its missing parts supplied by reference TRBV19 and TRBJ2-6, is DGGITQSPKYLFRKEGQNVTLSCEQNLNHDAMYWYRQDPGQGLRLIYYSQIVNDFQKGDIAEGYSVSREKKESFPLTVTSAQKNPTAFYLCASSPGGAGANVLTFGAGSRLTVL.

The chain carries TRBV5-6 and TRBJ2-3; D is undetermined. Germline CDR1 SGHDT, CDR2 YYEEEE. Trimming pared 4 bases from V and 4 bases from J, leaving 13 bases between. The CDR3 extends over 14 amino acids. CDR3 bases: TGTGCCAGCAGCCGCCCCACAAGGGCAGATACGCAGTATTTT. Translating gives CASSRPTRADTQYF.

The V and J genes are TRBV7-6 and TRBJ2-3, with D uncertain. The germline gives CDR1 SGHVS, CDR2 FNYEAQ. The CDR3 contains 13 residues. The V and J ends lost 7 bases and 0 bases respectively, with 8 bases between them. For the CDR3, the DNA is TGTGCCAGCACCCAGCCCAGCACAGATACGCAGTATTTT. This sequence encodes CASTQPSTDTQYF.

The V and J genes are TRBV18 and TRBJ1-1; D remains ambiguous. Trimming removed 3 bases from V and 4 bases from J, with 9 bases in between. The CDR3 contains 13 residues. The V gene's germline CDR1 is KGHSH and CDR2 LQKENI. The CDR3 spells CASSPRESTEAFF. The CDR3 DNA follows: TGTGCCAGCTCACCTAGGGAGAGCACTGAAGCTTTCTTT.

The count of this clone is one. CDR3 sequence (DNA): TGTGCCAGCAGTGAAGAGTTCACAGGGAGAGTGGCTGAAGCTTTCTTT. Its protein is CASSEEFTGRVAEAFF. The rearrangement links TRBV2 to TRBJ1-1; possibly TRBD1 for D (6 bases). In germline, CDR1 is SNHLY, CDR2 FYNNEI. The CDR3 has 16 amino acids. V was cut by 1 base and J by 6 bases, with 18 bases left in between.

V and J are TRBV29-1 and TRBJ1-6; 8 bases match TRBD1. CDR3 length: 13 residues. V shed 6 bases, J shed 6 bases, and the junction held 4 bases outside the gene matches. Germline CDR1 SQVTM, CDR2 ANQGSEA. CDR3 nucleotide sequence: TGCAGCGTCCAGGGGGCAGCTAATTCACCCCTCCACTTT. Residues: CSVQGAANSPLHF.

The chain recombines TRBV5-1 with TRBJ1-6; D ambiguous. CDR3 length equals 15 residues. Germline loops: CDR1 SGHRS, CDR2 YFSETQ. V was shortened by 4 bases and J by 0 bases, with 8 bases between the two germline ends. The CDR3 protein is CASSPTSSYNSPLHF. The CDR3 DNA sequence: TGCGCCAGCAGCCCCACCAGCTCCTATAATTCACCCCTCCACTTT.

The rearrangement uses TRBV9 and TRBJ1-2; 8 bases are shared with TRBD1. CDR1 is SGDLS, CDR2 YYNGEE, per germline. The CDR3 contains 13 residues. Losses at the gene ends were 4 bases for V and 5 bases for J; bases not matched to a gene: 4. The CDR3 bases are TGTGCCAGCAGCCCAGGGACAGGTTATGGCTACACCTTC. This encodes CASSPGTGYGYTF.

V and J are TRBV29-1 and TRBJ1-2; perhaps TRBD1 as D (6 bases). This CDR3 contains 12 residues. Trimming pared 5 bases from V and 5 bases from J, leaving 12 bases between. Germline-derived CDR1 and CDR2 are SQVTM and ANQGSEA. CDR3 amino acids: CSVFRGGYGYTF. The CDR3 DNA reads TGCAGCGTTTTCAGGGGCGGGTATGGCTACACCTTC.

The genes are TRBV28 and TRBJ1-5; 7 nucleotides match TRBD1. The germline V gene has CDR1 MDHEN and CDR2 SYDVKM. V lost 5 bases, J lost 2 bases, and 6 bases stayed unmatched. CDR3 length: 15 residues. The CDR3 DNA follows: TGTGCCAGCAGTCGCGGACAGGCCGGCAATCAGCCCCAGCATTTT. Residues: CASSRGQAGNQPQHF. The complete variable domain, with remaining parts taken from reference TRBV28 and TRBJ1-5, reads DVKVTQSSRYLVKRTGEKVFLECVQDMDHENMFWYRQDPGLGLRLIYFSYDVKMKEKGDIPEGYSVSREKKERFSLILESASTNQTSMYLCASSRGQAGNQPQHFGDGTRLSIL.

Of note for this clone: Distinct nucleotide sequences in the sample also encode this CDR3. The gene calls are TRBV5-1 and TRBJ2-3, with D unresolved. The germline V gene encodes CDR1 SGHRS and CDR2 YFSETQ. V lost 0 bases and J lost 1, with 3 bases in between. CDR3 length: 13 residues. In DNA, the CDR3 is TGCGCCAGCAGCTTGGCGGGCACAGATACGCAGTATTTT. As protein: CASSLAGTDTQYF.